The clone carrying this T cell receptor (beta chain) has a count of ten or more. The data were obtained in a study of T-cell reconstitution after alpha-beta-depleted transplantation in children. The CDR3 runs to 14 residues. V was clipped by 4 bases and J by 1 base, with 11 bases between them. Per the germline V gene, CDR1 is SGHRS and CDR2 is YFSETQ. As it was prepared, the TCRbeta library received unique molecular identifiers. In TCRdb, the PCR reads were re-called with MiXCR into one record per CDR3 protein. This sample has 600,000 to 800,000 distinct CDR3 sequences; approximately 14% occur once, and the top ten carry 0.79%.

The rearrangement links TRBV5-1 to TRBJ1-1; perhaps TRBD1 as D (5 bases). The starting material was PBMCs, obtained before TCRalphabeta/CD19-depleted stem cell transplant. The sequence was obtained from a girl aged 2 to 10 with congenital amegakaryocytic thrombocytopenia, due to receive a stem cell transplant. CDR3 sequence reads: CASSQGTGNTEAFF. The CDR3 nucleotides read TGCGCCAGCAGCCAGGGCACCGGGAACACTGAAGCTTTCTTT.